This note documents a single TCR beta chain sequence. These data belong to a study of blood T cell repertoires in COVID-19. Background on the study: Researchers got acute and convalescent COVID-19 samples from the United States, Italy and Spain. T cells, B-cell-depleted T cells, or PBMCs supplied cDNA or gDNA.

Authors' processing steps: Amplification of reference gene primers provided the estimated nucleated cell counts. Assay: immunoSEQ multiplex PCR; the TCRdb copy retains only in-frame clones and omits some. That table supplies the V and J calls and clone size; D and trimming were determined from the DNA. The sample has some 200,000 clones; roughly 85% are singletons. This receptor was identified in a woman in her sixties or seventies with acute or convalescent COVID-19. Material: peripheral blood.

In DNA, the CDR3 is TGTGCCATTACCTCAGGGGGCCGGTCCGGTGAGCAGTTCTTC. Residues: CAITSGGRSGEQFF. This chain uses TRBV10-3 with TRBJ2-1, with 8 nucleotides matching TRBD1. The CDR3 is made up of 14 amino acids. CDR1 ENHRY and CDR2 SYGVKD come from the germline V gene. Unmatched junction bases numbered 13, after V lost 9 bases and J lost 9 bases.